This is a list of T cell receptor beta chains from one sample in a study of spatial heterogeneity in lung cancer. TCRdb analysed the 5' RACE reads with MiXCR anew, one entry per CDR3 protein. The repertoire has 90,000 to 95,000 distinct CDR3 sequences, approximately 12% of them found once; the top ten carry about two fifths. Sequencing was performed on PBMCs, taken at surgery. The receptors come from a male donor with early-stage non-small cell lung cancer. The CDR3 runs from the conserved cysteine through the conserved F or W. Fields, in order: clone size, V gene, D gene, CDR3 length, J gene, CDR3 protein, CDR3 DNA. A D gene is named only where the DNA matches it firmly. Rows may omit the clone size; those that give it use once, few, many or a size class.

-,TRBV5-1,-,15,TRBJ2-4,CASSLVPRAKNIQYF,TGCGCCAGCAGCTTGGTACCCAGAGCCAAAAACATTCAGTACTTC
-,TRBV20-1,-,15,TRBJ2-6,CSAADAGSGANVLTF,TGCAGTGCCGCGGACGCTGGCTCTGGGGCCAACGTCCTGACTTTC
many,TRBV7-2,-,14,TRBJ2-7,CASSDDRRTYEQYF,TGTGCCAGCAGCGACGACAGGAGGACCTACGAGCAGTACTTC
few,TRBV28,-,14,TRBJ1-1,CASSSLGGYTEAFF,TGTGCCAGCAGTTCCTTAGGGGGTTACACTGAAGCTTTCTTT
many,TRBV7-2,-,15,TRBJ1-3,CASSLGMFFGNTIYF,TGTGCCAGCAGCTTGGGGATGTTCTTTGGAAACACCATATATTTT
many,TRBV5-4,TRBD1,13,TRBJ2-5,CASSIYRGETQYF,TGTGCCAGCAGCATATACAGGGGAGAGACCCAGTACTTC
-,TRBV6-6,-,12,TRBJ2-5,CASYAGRETQYF,TGTGCCAGCTACGCAGGGCGTGAGACCCAGTACTTC
-,TRBV20-1,TRBD1,15,TRBJ1-5,CSASRTGYSNQPQHF,TGCAGTGCTAGTCGGACAGGGTATAGCAATCAGCCCCAGCATTTT
-,TRBV12-3/TRBV12-4,-,14,TRBJ2-2,CASSFGGATGELFF,TGTGCCAGCAGTTTTGGAGGGGCCACCGGGGAGCTGTTTTTT
-,TRBV7-7,-,13,TRBJ2-1,CASSLATSNEQFF,TGTGCTAGCAGCTTAGCGACCAGCAATGAGCAGTTCTTC
-,TRBV4-1,TRBD2,18,TRBJ2-6,CASSPGLAGNSGANVLTF,TGCGCCAGCAGCCCGGGACTAGCGGGGAACTCTGGGGCCAACGTCCTGACTTTC
-,TRBV6-2/TRBV6-3,-,15,TRBJ2-2,CASSLQPPNTGELFF,TGTGCCAGCAGTTTACAGCCTCCGAACACCGGGGAGCTGTTTTTT
many,TRBV28,TRBD2,17,TRBJ2-1,CASSHPGLAGGGHEQFF,TGTGCCAGCAGCCATCCGGGACTAGCGGGAGGGGGGCATGAGCAGTTCTTC
few,TRBV11-2,TRBD2,14,TRBJ2-7,CASTLREVPYEQYF,TGTGCCAGCACCCTACGGGAGGTCCCCTACGAGCAGTACTTC
few,TRBV20-1,-,14,TRBJ2-3,CSARLVRGADTQYF,TGCAGTGCTAGACTAGTCAGAGGGGCAGATACGCAGTATTTT
-,TRBV28,TRBD2,18,TRBJ2-7,CASSWRLAGAITSYEQYF,TGTGCCAGCAGTTGGAGGTTAGCGGGGGCCATAACCTCCTACGAGCAGTACTTC
-,TRBV7-9,-,15,TRBJ2-7,CASSLALSQGPEQYF,TGTGCCAGCAGCTTAGCGCTGTCACAGGGCCCCGAGCAGTACTTC
many,TRBV6-6,-,16,TRBJ1-2,CASSYSPEISNYGYTF,TGTGCCAGCAGTTACTCCCCCGAGATATCTAACTATGGCTACACCTTC
-,TRBV5-1,-,16,TRBJ2-2,CASSLAPGTRTGELFF,TGCGCCAGCAGCTTGGCCCCCGGGACTCGGACCGGGGAGCTGTTTTTT
few,TRBV7-3,TRBD1,14,TRBJ1-1,CASSLSGGNTEAFF,TGTGCCAGCAGCTTATCAGGGGGAAACACTGAAGCTTTCTTT
few,TRBV7-2,-,16,TRBJ2-1,CASSLVGSGNYNEQFF,TGTGCCAGCAGCTTAGTGGGTAGTGGGAACTACAATGAGCAGTTCTTC
many,TRBV10-3,-,14,TRBJ2-7,CAIRPGQSSYEQYF,TGTGCCATCAGACCCGGACAGAGCTCCTACGAGCAGTACTTC
few,TRBV12-3/TRBV12-4,TRBD2,16,TRBJ2-5,CASSSSLAGVQETQYF,TGTGCCAGCAGTTCCAGTCTAGCGGGGGTACAAGAGACCCAGTACTTC
-,TRBV4-3,TRBD2,16,TRBJ2-3,CASSQGSRGRADTQYF,TGCGCCAGCAGCCAAGGGTCCCGAGGGAGGGCAGATACGCAGTATTTT
-,TRBV7-2,-,16,TRBJ2-1,CASSLLGGEPRNEQFF,TGTGCCAGCAGCTTACTCGGCGGGGAGCCGCGGAATGAGCAGTTCTTC
many,TRBV12-1,-,17,TRBJ2-3,CASSPKGLGQGADTQYF,TGTGCCAGCAGCCCGAAGGGATTGGGACAGGGAGCAGATACGCAGTATTTT
-,TRBV6-1,TRBD1,13,TRBJ1-5,CAISTGDNQPQHF,TGTGCCATTTCTACAGGGGACAATCAGCCCCAGCATTTT
many,TRBV7-2,-,16,TRBJ2-1,CASRPRGGGPHNEQFF,TGTGCCAGCAGGCCTAGGGGCGGGGGCCCCCACAATGAGCAGTTCTTC
once,TRBV2,-,12,TRBJ2-5,CASRARTETQYF,TGTGCCAGCAGAGCTAGGACGGAGACCCAGTACTTC
-,TRBV7-2,-,15,TRBJ2-5,CASSSIGTLQETQYF,TGTGCCAGCAGCTCTATCGGGACACTTCAAGAGACCCAGTACTTC
-,TRBV9,TRBD2,15,TRBJ2-5,CASSWGGRAGETQYF,TGTGCCAGCAGTTGGGGCGGGAGGGCCGGAGAGACCCAGTACTTC
many,TRBV29-1,TRBD1,15,TRBJ2-7,CSVESGRTGGYEQYF,TGCAGCGTTGAATCGGGACGGACAGGGGGGTACGAGCAGTACTTC
-,TRBV6-2/TRBV6-3,-,13,TRBJ1-6,CASSYVDNSPLHF,TGTGCCAGCAGTTACGTGGATAATTCACCCCTCCACTTT
many,TRBV7-3,-,12,TRBJ1-1,CASSRNGVEAFF,TGTGCCAGCAGCCGGAATGGGGTTGAAGCTTTCTTT
-,TRBV9,TRBD2,14,TRBJ2-3,CASSTGTSYDTQYF,TGTGCCAGCAGCACCGGGACTAGCTATGATACGCAGTATTTT
-,TRBV12-3/TRBV12-4,-,15,TRBJ2-2,CASNFRQVDTGELFF,TGTGCCAGCAACTTCCGACAGGTGGACACCGGGGAGCTGTTTTTT
many,TRBV20-1,TRBD1,13,TRBJ1-2,CSASTGALYGYTF,TGCAGTGCTAGTACAGGGGCCCTCTATGGCTACACCTTC
few,TRBV7-9,-,14,TRBJ1-5,CASSLQNSNQPQHF,TGTGCCAGCAGCCTACAGAATAGCAATCAGCCCCAGCATTTT
many,TRBV7-2,TRBD2,14,TRBJ2-1,CASSPTSGSGEQFF,TGTGCCAGCAGCCCGACTAGCGGGAGCGGTGAGCAGTTCTTC
-,TRBV20-1,-,15,TRBJ2-3,CSARDPRGGADTQYF,TGCAGTGCTAGAGATCCCAGGGGAGGGGCAGATACGCAGTATTTT
few,TRBV18,-,13,TRBJ2-3,CASSPQGSDTQYF,TGTGCCAGCTCACCGCAGGGGTCAGATACGCAGTATTTT
few,TRBV6-2/TRBV6-3,-,13,TRBJ1-1,CASRQPQGTEAFF,TGTGCCAGCAGACAGCCCCAGGGAACTGAAGCTTTCTTT
-,TRBV28,-,15,TRBJ2-6,CASSSSLAGANVLTF,TGTGCCAGCAGCTCCTCGTTAGCTGGGGCCAACGTCCTGACTTTC
many,TRBV6-2/TRBV6-3,-,11,TRBJ2-7,CASSDFYEQYF,TGTGCCAGCAGTGACTTCTACGAGCAGTACTTC
-,TRBV6-5,-,11,TRBJ1-2,CASRWEFGYTF,TGTGCCAGCAGGTGGGAGTTTGGCTACACCTTC
-,TRBV27,-,16,TRBJ1-2,CASSPWAESTDYGYTF,TGTGCCAGCAGCCCATGGGCCGAAAGCACTGACTATGGCTACACCTTC
many,TRBV7-2,-,13,TRBJ1-1,CASSMDRNTEAFF,TGTGCCAGCAGCATGGACAGGAACACTGAAGCTTTCTTT
-,TRBV7-9,TRBD2,17,TRBJ2-3,CASSRRTSGDGADTQYF,TGTGCCAGCAGCCGCCGGACTAGCGGGGATGGCGCAGATACGCAGTATTTT
many,TRBV28,TRBD1,15,TRBJ2-1,CASTPDRGAYNEQFF,TGTGCCAGCACCCCTGACAGGGGGGCCTACAATGAGCAGTTCTTC
many,TRBV6-2/TRBV6-3,TRBD1,14,TRBJ1-2,CASRTSGQVYGYTF,TGTGCCAGCAGAACCTCTGGACAGGTCTATGGCTACACCTTC
-,TRBV5-1,-,14,TRBJ2-5,CASSLTGSQETQYF,TGCGCCAGCAGCCTCACAGGAAGCCAAGAGACCCAGTACTTC
-,TRBV12-3/TRBV12-4,-,14,TRBJ2-2,CASSPTGLAGELFF,TGTGCCAGCAGCCCCACCGGGTTGGCCGGGGAGCTGTTTTTT
many,TRBV24-1,-,14,TRBJ2-7,CATSTSRSSYEQYF,TGTGCCACCAGTACCTCTCGGAGCTCCTACGAGCAGTACTTC
-,TRBV12-3/TRBV12-4,-,13,TRBJ1-2,CASRLGQNYGYTF,TGTGCCAGCAGATTAGGACAGAACTATGGCTACACCTTC
few,TRBV12-3/TRBV12-4,TRBD1,13,TRBJ1-2,CASSLDRSYGYTF,TGTGCCAGCAGTTTGGACAGGAGCTATGGCTACACCTTC
many,TRBV18,-,15,TRBJ1-6,CASSPPGHQFSPLHF,TGTGCCAGCTCACCTCCGGGACACCAGTTTTCACCCCTCCACTTT
few,TRBV20-1,TRBD1,15,TRBJ1-1,CSAIPPTGGGTEAFF,TGCAGTGCTATCCCCCCGACAGGGGGAGGCACTGAAGCTTTCTTT